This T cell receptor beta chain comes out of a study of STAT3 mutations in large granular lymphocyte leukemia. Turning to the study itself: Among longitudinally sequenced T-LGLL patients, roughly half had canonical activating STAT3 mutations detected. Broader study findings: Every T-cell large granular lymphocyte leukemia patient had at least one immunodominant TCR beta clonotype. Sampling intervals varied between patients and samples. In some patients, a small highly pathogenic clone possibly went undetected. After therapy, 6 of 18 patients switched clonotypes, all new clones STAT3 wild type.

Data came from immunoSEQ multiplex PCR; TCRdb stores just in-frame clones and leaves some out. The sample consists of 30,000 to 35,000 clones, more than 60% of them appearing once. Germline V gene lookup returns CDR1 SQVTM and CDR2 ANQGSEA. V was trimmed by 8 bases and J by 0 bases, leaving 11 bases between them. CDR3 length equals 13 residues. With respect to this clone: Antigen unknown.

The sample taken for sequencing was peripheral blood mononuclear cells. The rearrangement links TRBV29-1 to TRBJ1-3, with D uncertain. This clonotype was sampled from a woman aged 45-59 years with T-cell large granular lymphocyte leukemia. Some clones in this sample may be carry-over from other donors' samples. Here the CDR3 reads CSIYQASGNTIYF. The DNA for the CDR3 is TGCAGCATTTACCAAGCCTCTGGAAACACCATATATTTT.